The 9 T cell receptor beta chains given below trace back to one sample, sequenced in a study of OX40 agonist ivuxolimab in advanced cancers. The repertoire was sequenced with immunoSEQ multiplex PCR; TCRdb's copy has only in-frame clones and lacks some. The repertoire holds 70,000 or so clones, with approximately 86% as singletons. The sample consisted of CD4+ or CD8+ T cells sorted from blood, taken in a trial of the OX40 agonist ivuxolimab. These receptors were collected from an adult with an advanced solid tumor such as melanoma, head and neck, liver or kidney cancer.

This chain joins TRBV9 and TRBJ1-2; D unclear. The CDR3 is made up of 13 amino acids. Between the trimmed V and J ends, which lost 2 bases and 8 bases, there was a span of 13 bases. Germline V gene sequence: CDR1 SGDLS, CDR2 YYNGEE. The CDR3 DNA reads TGTGCCAGCAGCGTCGAGGGCGGAGGGGGCTACACCTTC. It encodes CASSVEGGGGYTF.

Points on this clone: The junction departs from the called germline gene at one end, perhaps through a read error. This sequence joins TRBV10-3 and TRBJ2-7, with 9 bases matching TRBD1. Germline V gene lookup returns CDR1 ENHRY and CDR2 SYGVKD. The CDR3 contains 13 residues. This chain's CDR3 is CAVSETGGFEQYF. The DNA of the CDR3 is TGTGCCGTCAGTGAGACAGGGGGTTTCGAGCAGTACTTC.

The chain carries TRBV10-3 and TRBJ2-2; a possible D gene is TRBD2 (7 bases). The CDR3 runs to 17 residues. In germline, CDR1 is ENHRY, CDR2 SYGVKD. V lost 5 bases and J 0 bases, leaving 16 bases between the germline ends. The DNA for the CDR3 is TGTGCCATCAGTTCCACCGGGGGGACAACGAACACCGGGGAGCTGTTTTTT. Protein product: CAISSTGGTTNTGELFF.

V usage is TRBV2 and J usage is TRBJ1-5, with a weak D call TRBD1 (6 bases). CDR1 is SNHLY, CDR2 FYNNEI, per germline. Trimming took 6 bases from V and 5 from J, leaving 14 bases between them. This CDR3 is built from 14 residues. The CDR3 bases are TGTGCCAGCAGGGAGGGGGTGAGTTATCAGCCCCAGCATTTT. Translated, it gives CASREGVSYQPQHF.

The chain recombines TRBV4-1 with TRBJ2-3; possible D gene TRBD2, 7 bases. Deletions cut 4 bases from V and 1 base from J, with 9 bases between. The CDR3 runs 14 residues. Germline values: CDR1 MGHRA, CDR2 YSYEKL. CDR3 sequence (DNA): TGCGCCAGCAGCCGAGGGGGGGGCACAGATACGCAGTATTTT. This codes for CASSRGGGTDTQYF.

With respect to this clone: The conserved closing phenylalanine or tryptophan is absent in this CDR3, likely reflecting a read error. Because the CDR3's place on the DNA is in doubt, the DNA is left out and the CDR3 is given as listed by TCRdb. The chain recombines TRBV6-5 with TRBJ2-3; the D call in the table, TRBD2, was not verified against the DNA. The CDR3 sequence runs 13 residues, both termini included. Germline V gives CDR1 MNHEY, CDR2 SVGAGI. This CDR3 is CASRSSAGTGEIV.

A remark on this clone: At one of its ends the junction is not consistent with the germline gene, which may arise from a read error. The rearrangement links TRBV7-7 to TRBJ2-7; possible D gene TRBD1, 6 bases. Germline V gene sequence: CDR1 SSHAT, CDR2 FNYEAQ (reference sequence). The CDR3 covers 13 residues. The CDR3 nucleotides read TGTGCTAGCAGCTTACAGGGAGACGGCGAGCAGTACTTC. This sequence encodes CASSLQGDGEQYF.

V usage is TRBV30 and J usage is TRBJ2-7, with TRBD2 identical over 7 bases. From germline, CDR1 is GTSNPN and CDR2 SVGIG (reference sequence). The CDR3 spans 13 residues. The V and J ends lost 8 bases and 6 bases, in that order; junction bases with no gene match: 13. CDR3: CATSAGEGLEQYF. In DNA form, the CDR3 reads TGTGCCACCTCCGCGGGGGAGGGGCTCGAGCAGTACTTC. Full variable domain (outside the CDR3, taken from reference TRBV30 and TRBJ2-7): SQTIHQWPATLVQPVGSPLSLECTVEGTSNPNLYWYRQAAGRGLQLLFYSVGIGQISSEVPQNLSASRPQDRQFILSSKKLLLSDSGFYLCATSAGEGLEQYFGPGTRLTVT.

The chain has TRBV9 and TRBJ1-1; D call uncertain. From germline, CDR1 is SGDLS and CDR2 YYNGEE. The CDR3 consists of 13 residues. Trimming stripped 0 bases from V and 2 bases from J, with 5 bases between. The DNA for the CDR3 is TGTGCCAGCAGCGTAGCTCATAACACTGAAGCTTTCTTT. Translation: CASSVAHNTEAFF.